This T cell receptor (beta chain) comes out of a study of control samples from healthy donors and cancer patients. Germline V CDR1 and CDR2: KGHSH, LQKENI. V gave up 3 bases and J gave up 11 bases, with 20 bases separating them. CDR3 length: 15 residues. The repertoire was sequenced with immunoSEQ multiplex PCR; TCRdb's copy has only in-frame clones and lacks some. The repertoire holds fewer than 120,000 clones, with 88% as singletons. The sequenced material came from PBMCs. This rearrangement joins TRBV18 to TRBJ1-5, with D possibly TRBD1 on 6 matching bases. This TCR derives from a woman aged 60-75 years with lung cancer. The CDR3 sequence is CASSPQEGTSETQHF. For the CDR3, the DNA is TGTGCCAGCTCACCCCAAGAAGGGACATCCGAGACCCAGCATTTT. The entire variable domain, with the rest obtained from reference TRBV18 and TRBJ1-5, is as follows: NAGVMQNPRHLVRRRGQEARLRCSPMKGHSHVYWYRQLPEEGLKFMVYLQKENIIDESGMPKERFSAEFPKEGPSILRIQQVVRGDSAAYFCASSPQEGTSETQHFGDGTRLSIL.